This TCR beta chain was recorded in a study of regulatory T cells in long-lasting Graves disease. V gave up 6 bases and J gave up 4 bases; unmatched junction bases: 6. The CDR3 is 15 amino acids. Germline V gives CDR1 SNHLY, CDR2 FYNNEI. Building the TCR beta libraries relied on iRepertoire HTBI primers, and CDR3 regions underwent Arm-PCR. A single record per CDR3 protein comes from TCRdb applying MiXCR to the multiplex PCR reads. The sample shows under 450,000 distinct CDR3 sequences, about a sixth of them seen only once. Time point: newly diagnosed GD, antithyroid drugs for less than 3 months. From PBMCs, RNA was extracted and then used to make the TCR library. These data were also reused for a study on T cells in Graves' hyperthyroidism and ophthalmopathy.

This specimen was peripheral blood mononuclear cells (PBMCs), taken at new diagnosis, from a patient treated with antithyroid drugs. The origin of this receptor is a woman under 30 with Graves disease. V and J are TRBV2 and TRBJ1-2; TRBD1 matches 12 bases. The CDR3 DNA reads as TGTGCCAGCAGGTCCGGGACAGGGGGCGGCTATGGCTACACCTTC. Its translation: CASRSGTGGGYGYTF. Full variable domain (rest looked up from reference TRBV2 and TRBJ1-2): EPEVTQTPSHQVTQMGQEVILRCVPISNHLYFYWYRQILGQKVEFLVSFYNNEISEKSEIFDDQFSVERPDGSNFTLKIRSTKLEDSAMYFCASRSGTGGGYGYTFGSGTRLTVV.